This T cell receptor (beta chain) originates from a study of regulatory T cells in long-lasting Graves disease. Time point specified: newly diagnosed GD, antithyroid drugs for less than 3 months. Making the TCR library involved RNA that had been extracted from PBMCs. Library construction for TCR beta used iRepertoire HTBI primers and Arm-PCR of CDR3 regions. In TCRdb, the multiplex PCR reads were re-called with MiXCR into one record per CDR3 protein. The sample yields about 400,000 distinct CDR3 sequences, about a sixth seen once. The CDR3 has 13 amino acids. The germline V and J ends were trimmed by 4 bases and 4 bases, with 9 bases remaining between them. Germline V lookup: CDR1 SGDLS, CDR2 YYNGEE. The sample was also reused in another study, on T cells in Graves' hyperthyroidism and ophthalmopathy.

Here the sequenced sample was peripheral blood mononuclear cells (PBMCs), taken at new diagnosis, from a patient treated with antithyroid drugs. The clonotype was recovered from a woman aged 18-29 years with Graves disease. V gene TRBV9 combines with J gene TRBJ2-1; no definite D call. The CDR3: CASSTDAYNEQFF. CDR3 DNA: TGTGCCAGCAGCACGGACGCATACAATGAGCAGTTCTTC. Full variable domain (rest looked up from reference TRBV9 and TRBJ2-1): DSGVTQTPKHLITATGQRVTLRCSPRSGDLSVYWYQQSLDQGLQFLIQYYNGEERAKGNILERFSAQQFPDLHSELNLSSLELGDSALYFCASSTDAYNEQFFGPGTRLTVL.